The rows below give T cell receptor beta chains drawn from one sample of a study of shared clonotypes between healthy human individuals. The assay was immunoSEQ multiplex PCR, and TCRdb's table has in-frame clones only and misses some. The profile shows 700,000 or so clones, 72% of them singletons. The sequencing sample was made of memory CD4+ T cells sorted from blood. These receptors were collected from a young woman in good health. Each CDR3 is given with its conserved first and last residue. Fields, in order: J gene, V gene, clone size, D gene, CDR3 DNA, CDR3 protein. A D gene is named only where the DNA matches it firmly. Not all rows give a size; the values are once, few, many and, for expanded clones, a class.

>TRBJ1-2|TRBV18|.|.
TGTGCCAGCTCACCAGACGAGAATGGCTACACCTTC
CASSPDENGYTF
>TRBJ1-2|TRBV7-3|.|.
TGTGCCAGCAGCACTTCCGGGACGGACAACTATGGCTACACCTTC
CASSTSGTDNYGYTF
>TRBJ1-5|TRBV27|.|.
TGTGCCAGCAGTTTTTGGGGGGGCAATCAGCCCCAGCATTTT
CASSFWGGNQPQHF
>TRBJ2-7|TRBV30|once|.
TGTGCCTGGAGCGTTCTCTACGAGCAGTACTTC
CAWSVLYEQYF
>TRBJ2-2|TRBV11-3|.|.
TGTGCCAGCAGCCACAGTTCACCCGGGGAGCTGTTTTTT
CASSHSSPGELFF
>TRBJ1-4|TRBV19|few|TRBD1
TGTGCCAGTAGCCTTGGGACAGGGGATGAAAAACTGTTTTTT
CASSLGTGDEKLFF
>TRBJ1-1|TRBV28|few|.
TGTGCCAGCAAGAAACTGAACACTGAAGCTTTCTTT
CASKKLNTEAFF
>TRBJ2-5|TRBV7-8|.|TRBD2
TGTGCCAGCAGCCCACGCGCGGCAGTGAGGACTAGCGGGAGGACGACCCAAGAGACCCAGTACTTC
CASSPRAAVRTSGRTTQETQYF
>TRBJ2-7|TRBV28|.|TRBD2
TGTGCCAGCAGTATAGGGACTAGCGGCCTTCGGGAGCAGTACTTC
CASSIGTSGLREQYF
>TRBJ2-7|TRBV28|.|TRBD2
TGTGCCAGCAGTTGGGGCGGGAGCTCCTACGAGCAGTACTTC
CASSWGGSSYEQYF
>TRBJ1-2|TRBV7-8|few|.
TGTGCCAGCAGCTTAGCGTCTCTCGATTCCTCTAACTATGGCTACACCTTC
CASSLASLDSSNYGYTF
>TRBJ2-7|TRBV5-1|.|.
TGCGCCAGCAGCCCCGAGGGCCTCTACGAGCAGTACTTC
CASSPEGLYEQYF
>TRBJ1-1|TRBV11-2|.|.
TGTGCCAGCAGCTTATCGTCGGGTATGAACACTGAAGCTTTCTTT
CASSLSSGMNTEAFF
>TRBJ2-3|TRBV7-6|.|TRBD2
TGTGCCAGCAGCTTAGAGGCTAGCGGCCTTACAGATACGCAGTATTTT
CASSLEASGLTDTQYF
>TRBJ1-1|TRBV30|.|.
TGTGCCTGGACGGACATGAACACTGAAGCTTTCTTT
CAWTDMNTEAFF
>TRBJ2-7|TRBV15|.|TRBD2
TGTGCCACCAGCTGGACTAGCGGGAGTTACGAGCAGTACTTC
CATSWTSGSYEQYF
>TRBJ2-1|TRBV5-4|.|.
TGTGCCAGCAGCTTGGTGGGGCTAACGAGGAACAATGAGCAGTTCTTC
CASSLVGLTRNNEQFF
>TRBJ1-1|TRBV7-9|.|.
TGTGCCAGCAGCTTTCACGGGACCCCAGAAGCTTTCTTT
CASSFHGTPEAFF
>TRBJ1-1|TRBV7-9|many|.
TGTGCCAGCAGCTCTTCCGGGGCGGTTGAAGCTTTCTTT
CASSSSGAVEAFF
>TRBJ1-2|TRBV9|.|.
TGTGCCAGCAGTCTAACACCGGTGGGACTCCAGGGACCAAGCTCTGGCTACACCTTC
CASSLTPVGLQGPSSGYTF
>TRBJ2-3|TRBV10-2|.|TRBD2
TGCGCCAGCAGTTCCCCAGCGGGAGGGACAGATACGCAGTATTTT
CASSSPAGGTDTQYF
>TRBJ1-2|TRBV28|.|.
TGTGCCAGCAGTTTGGAGTCAGGGCTGAACTATGGCTACACCTTC
CASSLESGLNYGYTF
>TRBJ2-3|TRBV28|once|TRBD2
TGTGCCAGCAAACCCCACCGGGGGAGGGGTAGCACAGATACGCAGTATTTT
CASKPHRGRGSTDTQYF
>TRBJ2-3|TRBV7-9|few|TRBD2
TGTGCCAGCAGCTTGGGGAGCGGGATCGCAGATACGCAGTATTTT
CASSLGSGIADTQYF
>TRBJ2-2|TRBV5-1|few|TRBD2
TGCGCCAGCAGCACTACTCGGAGCGGGAGGGGCACCGGGGAGCTGTTTTTT
CASSTTRSGRGTGELFF
>TRBJ2-5|TRBV5-4|.|.
TGTGCCAGCAGCTGGGATCGGGGGACCCAGTACTTC
CASSWDRGTQYF
>TRBJ2-2|TRBV2|few|.
TGTGCCAGCAGGATGGCAGAGAACACCGGGGAGCTGTTTTTT
CASRMAENTGELFF
>TRBJ2-5|TRBV6-5|.|.
TGTGCCAGCAGTTCCGGACTTCTCGGGGAGCAGTACTTC
CASSSGLLGEQYF
>TRBJ1-2|TRBV7-9|.|.
TGTGCCAGCAGCGTAGGAGAGGGTTGGGGCTACACCTTC
CASSVGEGWGYTF
>TRBJ2-3|TRBV5-1|.|.
TGCGCCAGCAGCTTGTGGTTCGGGGGGCAGACAGATACGCAGTATTTT
CASSLWFGGQTDTQYF
>TRBJ1-1|TRBV7-3|.|.
TGTGCCAGCAGCTTAAAAGGCGGGCCGACGATGAACACTGAAGCTTTCTTT
CASSLKGGPTMNTEAFF
>TRBJ2-1|TRBV30|once|TRBD2
TGTGCCTGGAGAGTTACTAGCGGGAGATACAATGAGCAGTTCTTC
CAWRVTSGRYNEQFF
>TRBJ2-7|TRBV6-1|.|.
TGTGCCAGCAGTGGTGACAGCGTTACTCGGAGAGAGCAGTACTTC
CASSGDSVTRREQYF
>TRBJ1-1|TRBV6-5|.|.
TGTGCCAGCAGCCCCAACGTCCGGGGGCTCACTGAAGCTTTCTTT
CASSPNVRGLTEAFF
>TRBJ1-3|TRBV5-4|.|TRBD1
TGTGCCAGCAGCAAAGGACAGGGGGCTCGAAACACCATATATTTT
CASSKGQGARNTIYF
>TRBJ1-1|TRBV28|.|.
TGTGCCAGCAGTTTAGGGAGCTCGGTGAACACTGAAGCTTTCTTT
CASSLGSSVNTEAFF
>TRBJ1-2|TRBV5-1|few|.
TGCGCCAGCAGCTTGGAGGGAGCCAGGACCTATGGCTACACCTTC
CASSLEGARTYGYTF
>TRBJ2-7|TRBV28|.|.
TGTGCCAGCAGTTCACTTCTGACTAGTAGGGCTGTGGAGCAGTACTTC
CASSSLLTSRAVEQYF
>TRBJ2-6|TRBV29-1|once|.
TGCAGCGTGACTTCCGGTGGGGCCAACGTCCTGACTTTC
CSVTSGGANVLTF
>TRBJ1-5|TRBV27|.|.
TGTGCCAGCAGCTTAGGGACGGCATATCAGCCCCAGCATTTT
CASSLGTAYQPQHF
>TRBJ1-3|TRBV4-1|.|.
TGCGCCAGCAGCCTACGACAGTTCTCTGGAAACACCATATATTTT
CASSLRQFSGNTIYF
>TRBJ1-2|TRBV1|once|.
TGCACCAGCAGCCAAGAAAACTCGACAGGGTGGAACTATGGCTACACCTTC
CTSSQENSTGWNYGYTF